The rows below give T cell receptor beta chains drawn from one sample of a study of blood T cell repertoires in COVID-19. Using immunoSEQ multiplex PCR, the repertoire was profiled, and TCRdb retains in-frame clones only, with some absent. The sample lists roughly 130,000 clones, over 75% seen once, with about 3.6% in the top ten. Source material: peripheral blood. All receptors come from a woman aged 60-75 years with acute or convalescent COVID-19. CDR3s leave out the opening cysteine and the closing phenylalanine or tryptophan.

v_call	j_call	cdr3_aa
TRBV7-3	TRBJ2-7	ASSLNEGGEQY
TRBV2	TRBJ1-4	ASSRSSEKLF
TRBV29-1	TRBJ2-3	SGRLASREADTQY
TRBV5-1	TRBJ2-3	ASSWGVGRWTDTQY
TRBV6-5	TRBJ1-1	ASTEQGVAF
TRBV9	TRBJ2-5	ASSVGLAEETQY
TRBV7-2	TRBJ1-1	AAKGARQGGTEAF
TRBV5-1	TRBJ2-7	ASSPWDLTYEQY
TRBV9	TRBJ2-1	ASSVALASGGNEQF
TRBV14	TRBJ2-1	ASSPGDTYNEQF
TRBV4-1	TRBJ2-3	ASSQVTSTDTQY
TRBV9	TRBJ1-4	ASSPQGPGGEKLF
TRBV4-2	TRBJ2-1	ASSQDRGQGRNEQF
TRBV5-1	TRBJ2-7	ASSEVGQSSYEQY
TRBV18	TRBJ1-6	ASSPVQGSSYNSPLH
TRBV10-2	TRBJ2-7	ASKAGEGPPWLNEQY
TRBV10-3	TRBJ1-4	AISESAGSGKLF
TRBV9	TRBJ2-2	ASSVGLAGHTGELF
TRBV18	TRBJ2-2	ASSPLGLRELSGELF
TRBV5-1	TRBJ1-5	ASSLVPGGAGNQPQH
TRBV7-6	TRBJ1-1	ASSLIGQANTEAF
TRBV18	TRBJ1-4	ASSPRRVQARPDEKLF
TRBV21-1	TRBJ2-5	ASSKEDRGETQY
TRBV30	TRBJ2-1	AWSGGEGQYYNEQF
TRBV6-1	TRBJ2-1	ASSEHSGGYNEQF
TRBV28	TRBJ2-6	ASSFSLGANVLT
TRBV5-1	TRBJ1-2	ASSLNSNGYT
TRBV28	TRBJ1-3	ASSLRPHDGNTIY
TRBV3-1/TRBV3-2	TRBJ1-2	ASSQDPGSGGEGT
TRBV7-9	TRBJ2-5	ASSLGQLQETQY
TRBV3-1/TRBV3-2	TRBJ2-5	ASSPLGGAETQY
TRBV7-9	TRBJ1-2	ASSLTPSGTGHVPYT
TRBV9	TRBJ2-3	ASSALGLGTDTQY
TRBV5-1	TRBJ2-3	ASSFLAGGRTDTQY
TRBV7-3	TRBJ2-2	ASSLFSTGELF
TRBV6-5	TRBJ1-1	ASSLRGTDTEAF
TRBV27	TRBJ2-1	ASSLVSGVSYNEQF
TRBV7-2	TRBJ1-1	ASSSSGFAAEAF
TRBV2	TRBJ1-1	ASSAQVEAF
TRBV27	TRBJ1-2	ASSLEGVSNYGYT
TRBV15	TRBJ1-2	ATSSRISQGAGYGYT
TRBV12-3/TRBV12-4	TRBJ2-7	ASSFRSYEQY